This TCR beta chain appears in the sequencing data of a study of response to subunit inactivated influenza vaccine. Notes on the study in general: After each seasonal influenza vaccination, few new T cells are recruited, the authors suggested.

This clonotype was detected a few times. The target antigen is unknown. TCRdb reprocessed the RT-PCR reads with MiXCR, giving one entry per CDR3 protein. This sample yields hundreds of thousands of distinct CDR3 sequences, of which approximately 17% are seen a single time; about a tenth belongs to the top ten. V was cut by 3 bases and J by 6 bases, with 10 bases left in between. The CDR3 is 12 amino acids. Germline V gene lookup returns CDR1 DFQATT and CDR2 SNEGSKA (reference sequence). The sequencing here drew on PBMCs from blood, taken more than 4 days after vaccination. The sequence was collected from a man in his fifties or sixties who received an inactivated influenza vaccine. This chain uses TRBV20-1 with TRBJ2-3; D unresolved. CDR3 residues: CSASVPSDTQYF. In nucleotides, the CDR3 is TGCAGTGCTAGTGTTCCCTCTGATACGCAGTATTTT.